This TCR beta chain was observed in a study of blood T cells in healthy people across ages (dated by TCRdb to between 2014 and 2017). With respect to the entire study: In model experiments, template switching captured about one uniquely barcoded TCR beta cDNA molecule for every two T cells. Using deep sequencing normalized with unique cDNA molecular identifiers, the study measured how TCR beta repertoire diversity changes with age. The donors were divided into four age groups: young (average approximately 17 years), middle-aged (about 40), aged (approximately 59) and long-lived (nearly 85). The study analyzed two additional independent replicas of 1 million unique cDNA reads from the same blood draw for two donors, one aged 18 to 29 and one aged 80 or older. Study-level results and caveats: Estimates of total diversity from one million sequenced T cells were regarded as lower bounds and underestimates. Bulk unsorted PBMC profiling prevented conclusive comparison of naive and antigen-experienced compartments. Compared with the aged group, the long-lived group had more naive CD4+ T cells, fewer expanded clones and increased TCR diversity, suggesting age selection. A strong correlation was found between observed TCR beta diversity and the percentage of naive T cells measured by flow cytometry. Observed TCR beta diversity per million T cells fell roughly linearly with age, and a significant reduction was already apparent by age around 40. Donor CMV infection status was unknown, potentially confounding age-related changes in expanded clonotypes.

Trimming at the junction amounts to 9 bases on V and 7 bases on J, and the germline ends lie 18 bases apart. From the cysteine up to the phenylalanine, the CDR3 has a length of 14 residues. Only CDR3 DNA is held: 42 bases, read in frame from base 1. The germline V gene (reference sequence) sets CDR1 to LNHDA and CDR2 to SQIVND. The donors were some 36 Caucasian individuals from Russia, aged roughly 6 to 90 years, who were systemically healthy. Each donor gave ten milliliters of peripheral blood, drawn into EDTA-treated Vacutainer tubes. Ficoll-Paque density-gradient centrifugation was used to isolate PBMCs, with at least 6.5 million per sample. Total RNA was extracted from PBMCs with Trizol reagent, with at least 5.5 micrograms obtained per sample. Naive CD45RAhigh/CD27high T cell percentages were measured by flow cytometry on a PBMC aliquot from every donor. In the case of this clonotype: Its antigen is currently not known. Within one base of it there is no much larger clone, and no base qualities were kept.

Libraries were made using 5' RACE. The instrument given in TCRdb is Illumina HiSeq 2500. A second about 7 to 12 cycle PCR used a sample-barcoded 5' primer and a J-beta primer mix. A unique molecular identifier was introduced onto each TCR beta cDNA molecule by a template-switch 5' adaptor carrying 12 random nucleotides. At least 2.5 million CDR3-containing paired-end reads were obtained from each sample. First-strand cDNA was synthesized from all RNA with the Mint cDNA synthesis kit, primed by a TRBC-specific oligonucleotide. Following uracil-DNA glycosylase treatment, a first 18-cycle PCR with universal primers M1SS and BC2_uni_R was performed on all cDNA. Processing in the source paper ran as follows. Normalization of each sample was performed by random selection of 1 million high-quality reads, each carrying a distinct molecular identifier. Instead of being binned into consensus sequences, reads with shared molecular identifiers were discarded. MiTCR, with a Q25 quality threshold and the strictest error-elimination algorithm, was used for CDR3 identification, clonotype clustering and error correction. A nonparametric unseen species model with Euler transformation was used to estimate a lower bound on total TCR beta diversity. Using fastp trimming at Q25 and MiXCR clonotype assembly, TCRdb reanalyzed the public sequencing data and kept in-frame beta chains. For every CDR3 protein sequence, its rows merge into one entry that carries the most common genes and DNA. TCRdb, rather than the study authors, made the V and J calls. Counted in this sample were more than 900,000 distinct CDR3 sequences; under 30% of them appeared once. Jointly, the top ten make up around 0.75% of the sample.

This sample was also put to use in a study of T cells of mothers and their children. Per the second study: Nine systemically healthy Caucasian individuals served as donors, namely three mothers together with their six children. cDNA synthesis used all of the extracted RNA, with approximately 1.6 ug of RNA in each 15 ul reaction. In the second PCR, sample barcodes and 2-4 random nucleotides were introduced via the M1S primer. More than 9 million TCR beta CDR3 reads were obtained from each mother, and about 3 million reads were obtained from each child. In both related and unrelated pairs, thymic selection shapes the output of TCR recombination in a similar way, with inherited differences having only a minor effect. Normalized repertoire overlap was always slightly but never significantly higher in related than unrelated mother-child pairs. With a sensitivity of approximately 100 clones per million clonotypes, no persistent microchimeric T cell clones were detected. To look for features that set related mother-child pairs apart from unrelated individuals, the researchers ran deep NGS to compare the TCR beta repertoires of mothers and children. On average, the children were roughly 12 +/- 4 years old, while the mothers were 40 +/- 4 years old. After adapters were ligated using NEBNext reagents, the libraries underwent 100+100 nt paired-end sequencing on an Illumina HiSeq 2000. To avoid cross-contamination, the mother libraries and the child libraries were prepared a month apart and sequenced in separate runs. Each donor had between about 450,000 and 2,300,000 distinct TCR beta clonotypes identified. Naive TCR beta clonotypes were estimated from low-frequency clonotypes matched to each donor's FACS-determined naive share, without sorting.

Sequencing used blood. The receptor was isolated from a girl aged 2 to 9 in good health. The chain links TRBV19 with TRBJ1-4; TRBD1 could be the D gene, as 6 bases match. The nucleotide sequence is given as TGTGCCAGCAAACAGGGACTGTGGACTGAAAAACTGTTTTTT. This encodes CASKQGLWTEKLFF.